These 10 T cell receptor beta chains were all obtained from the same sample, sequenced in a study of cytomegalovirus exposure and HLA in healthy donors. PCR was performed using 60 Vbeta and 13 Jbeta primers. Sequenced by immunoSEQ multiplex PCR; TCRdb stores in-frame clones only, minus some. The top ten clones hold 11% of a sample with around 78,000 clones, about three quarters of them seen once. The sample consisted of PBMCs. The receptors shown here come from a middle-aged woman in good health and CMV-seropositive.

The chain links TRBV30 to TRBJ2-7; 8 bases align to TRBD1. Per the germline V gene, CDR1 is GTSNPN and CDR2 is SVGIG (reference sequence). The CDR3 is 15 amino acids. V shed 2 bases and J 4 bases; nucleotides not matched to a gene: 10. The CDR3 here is CAWSLDRGFQYEQYF. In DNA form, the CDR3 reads TGTGCCTGGAGTCTCGACAGGGGCTTTCAGTACGAGCAGTACTTC.

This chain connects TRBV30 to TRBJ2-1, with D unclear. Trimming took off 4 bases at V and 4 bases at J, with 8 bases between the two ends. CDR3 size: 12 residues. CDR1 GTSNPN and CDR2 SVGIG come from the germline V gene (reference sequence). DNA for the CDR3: TGTGCCTGGACCTATAAATACAATGAGCAGTTCTTC. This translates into CAWTYKYNEQFF. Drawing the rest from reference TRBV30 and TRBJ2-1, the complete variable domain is SQTIHQWPATLVQPVGSPLSLECTVEGTSNPNLYWYRQAAGRGLQLLFYSVGIGQISSEVPQNLSASRPQDRQFILSSKKLLLSDSGFYLCAWTYKYNEQFFGPGTRLTVL.

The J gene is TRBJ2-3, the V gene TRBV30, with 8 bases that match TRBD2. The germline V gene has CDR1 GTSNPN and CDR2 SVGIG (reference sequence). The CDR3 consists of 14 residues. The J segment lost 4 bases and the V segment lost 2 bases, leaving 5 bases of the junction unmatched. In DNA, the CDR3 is TGTGCCTGGAGTTACTCCGGGGGGGCAGATACGCAGTATTTT. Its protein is CAWSYSGGADTQYF.

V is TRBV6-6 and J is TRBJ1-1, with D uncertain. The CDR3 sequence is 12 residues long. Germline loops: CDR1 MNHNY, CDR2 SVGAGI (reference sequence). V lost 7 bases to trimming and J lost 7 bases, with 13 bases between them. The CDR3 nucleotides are TGTGCCAGCACCTCGAGGTTGGATGAAGCTTTCTTT. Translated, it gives CASTSRLDEAFF.

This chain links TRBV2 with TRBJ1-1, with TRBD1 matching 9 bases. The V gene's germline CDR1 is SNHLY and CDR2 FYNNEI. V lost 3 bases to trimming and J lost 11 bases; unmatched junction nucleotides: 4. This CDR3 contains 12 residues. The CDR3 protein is CASSETGGRAFF. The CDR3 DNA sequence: TGTGCCAGCAGTGAGACAGGGGGGAGGGCTTTCTTT.

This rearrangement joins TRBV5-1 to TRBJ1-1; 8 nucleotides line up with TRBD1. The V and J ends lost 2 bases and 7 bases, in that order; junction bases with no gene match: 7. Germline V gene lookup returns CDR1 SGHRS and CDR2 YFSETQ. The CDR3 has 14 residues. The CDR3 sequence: CASSFGQGASEAFF. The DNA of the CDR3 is TGCGCCAGCAGCTTCGGGCAGGGGGCAAGTGAAGCTTTCTTT.

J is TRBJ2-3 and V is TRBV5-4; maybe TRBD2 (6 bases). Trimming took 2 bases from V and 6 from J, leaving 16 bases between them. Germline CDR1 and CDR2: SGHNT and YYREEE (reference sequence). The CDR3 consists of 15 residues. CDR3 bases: TGTGCCAGCAGCTTTATTGAGGGAGGAGAGGATACGCAGTATTTT. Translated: CASSFIEGGEDTQYF.

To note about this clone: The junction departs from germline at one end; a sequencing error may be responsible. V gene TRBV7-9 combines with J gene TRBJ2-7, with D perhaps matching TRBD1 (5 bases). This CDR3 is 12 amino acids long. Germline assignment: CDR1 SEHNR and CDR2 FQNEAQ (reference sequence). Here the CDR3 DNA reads TGTTCCAGCAGTGATACAGGCTACGAGCAGTACTTC. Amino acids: CSSSDTGYEQYF.

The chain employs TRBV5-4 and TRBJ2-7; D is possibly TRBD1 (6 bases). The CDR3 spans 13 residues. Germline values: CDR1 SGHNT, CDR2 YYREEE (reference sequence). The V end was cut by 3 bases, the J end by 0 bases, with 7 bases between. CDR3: CASSSTGSYEQYF. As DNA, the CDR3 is TGTGCCAGCAGCTCGACAGGCTCCTACGAGCAGTACTTC.

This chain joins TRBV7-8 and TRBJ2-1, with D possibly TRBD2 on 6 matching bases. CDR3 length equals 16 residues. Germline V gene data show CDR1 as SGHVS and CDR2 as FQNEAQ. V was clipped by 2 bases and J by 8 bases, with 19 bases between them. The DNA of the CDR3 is TGTGCCAGCAGCTTATCGGGGCTAGCGAGTCCTGATGAGCAGTTCTTC. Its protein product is CASSLSGLASPDEQFF.